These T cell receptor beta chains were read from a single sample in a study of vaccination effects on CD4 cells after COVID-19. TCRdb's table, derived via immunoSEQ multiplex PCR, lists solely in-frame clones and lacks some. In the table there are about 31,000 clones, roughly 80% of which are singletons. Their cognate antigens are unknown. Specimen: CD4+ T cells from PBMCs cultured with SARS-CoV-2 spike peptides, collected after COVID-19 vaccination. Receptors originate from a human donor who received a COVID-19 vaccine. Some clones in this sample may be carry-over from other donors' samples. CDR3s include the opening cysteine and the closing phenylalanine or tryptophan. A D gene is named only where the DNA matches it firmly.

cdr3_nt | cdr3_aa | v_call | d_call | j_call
TGTGCCAGCAGAGGCGAAAAACTGTTTTTT | CASRGEKLFF | TRBV6-5 | - | TRBJ1-4
TGTGCCAGCGGACAGGGGCCAACCTATGGCTACACCTTC | CASGQGPTYGYTF | TRBV5-4 | TRBD1 | TRBJ1-2
TGCGCCAGCAGCCAAGACCGGACTATTAGTAAAACGCAGTATTTT | CASSQDRTISKTQYF | TRBV4-1 | - | TRBJ2-3
TGTGCCAGCAGCCCAGGGTACCAAGAGACCCAGTACTTC | CASSPGYQETQYF | TRBV7-3 | - | TRBJ2-5
TGTGCCAGCAGCTTAGGTGGAAAGGGCAATCAGCCCCAGCATTTT | CASSLGGKGNQPQHF | TRBV7-9 | - | TRBJ1-5
TGTGCCAGCTCACCACGGGGTTCTCAGCCCCAGCATTTT | CASSPRGSQPQHF | TRBV18 | - | TRBJ1-5
TGCGCCAGCAGCTTGGAGGGTATCTATGAAAAACTGTTTTTT | CASSLEGIYEKLFF | TRBV5-1 | - | TRBJ1-4
TGTGCCAGCAGCTTGGCCTCATCTTACTATGGCTACACCTTC | CASSLASSYYGYTF | TRBV5-4 | - | TRBJ1-2
TGTGCCAGCAGCTGGGGGGGGACCGGCCGTGAAGCTTTCTTT | CASSWGGTGREAFF | TRBV5-4 | - | TRBJ1-1
TGTGCTAGTGCCCCGGGGCGACCGAACACCGGGGAGCTGTTTTTT | CASAPGRPNTGELFF | TRBV12-5 | - | TRBJ2-2